This T cell receptor beta chain appears in the sequencing data of a study of blood T cell repertoires in COVID-19. Overall study: Samples representing acute and convalescent COVID-19 were sourced from the United States, Italy and Spain.

Source study methods: Scientists estimated how many nucleated cells there were by amplifying reference gene primers. This table comes from immunoSEQ multiplex PCR, and its TCRdb copy is limited to in-frame clones, with some not included. That table supplies the V and J calls and clone size; D and trimming were determined from the DNA. This table has around 78,000 clones, about nine tenths appearing once. The source is a man aged 70-80 years with active or convalescent COVID-19. The specimen was peripheral blood.

This chain's CDR3 is CASSTVPNYGYTF. CDR3 coding DNA: TGTGCCAGTTCGACAGTCCCTAACTATGGCTACACCTTC. The rearrangement links TRBV6-5 to TRBJ1-2, with a weak D call TRBD1 (5 bases). Germline V lookup: CDR1 MNHEY, CDR2 SVGAGI. The germline V and J ends were trimmed by 9 bases and 0 bases, with 11 bases remaining between them. This CDR3 is built from 13 residues.